This T cell receptor (beta chain) was captured by sequencing in a study of post-analysis software for immune sequencing data. On the study more broadly: Relapsing-remitting, secondary progressive and progressive-relapsing multiple sclerosis courses were included. Whole-study results and caveats: F-measure co-clustering was strong for batch-matched samples. The normalized Chao1 diversity of multiple sclerosis patients was significantly lower than that of controls.

This clonotype was seen a handful of times. The antigen is undetermined. Prepared libraries of TCR beta cDNA carried unique molecular identifiers. Each batch of about 0.95 to 10 million T cells produced roughly 0.5 million cDNA molecules. TCRdb called the PCR reads again in MiXCR, with one record for every CDR3 protein. The sample consists of hundreds of thousands of distinct CDR3 sequences, about 32% of them appearing once. This TCR was sampled from a girl aged 5-17 years with multiple sclerosis. Input material: blood.

The DNA of the CDR3 is TGCAGTGCTAGAGATTCGGGGCAGAGTTACGAGCAGTACTTC. Translation gives CSARDSGQSYEQYF. The chain couples TRBV20-1 to TRBJ2-7, with D possibly called TRBD1 or TRBD2 (5 bases each). The germline gives CDR1 DFQATT, CDR2 SNEGSKA (reference sequence). The CDR3 extends over 14 amino acids. Trimming cost V 0 bases and J 4 bases, with 13 bases left between them.